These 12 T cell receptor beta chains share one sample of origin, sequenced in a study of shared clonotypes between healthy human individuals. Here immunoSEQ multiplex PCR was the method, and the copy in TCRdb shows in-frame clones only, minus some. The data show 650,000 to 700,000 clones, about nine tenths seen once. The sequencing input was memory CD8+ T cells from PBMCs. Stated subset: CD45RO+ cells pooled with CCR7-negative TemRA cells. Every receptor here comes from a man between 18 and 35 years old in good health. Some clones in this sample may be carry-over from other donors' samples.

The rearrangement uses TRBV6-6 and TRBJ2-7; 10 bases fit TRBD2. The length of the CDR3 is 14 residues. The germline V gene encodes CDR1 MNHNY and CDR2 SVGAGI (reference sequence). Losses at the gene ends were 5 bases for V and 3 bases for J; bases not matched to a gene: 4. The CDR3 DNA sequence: TGTGCCAGCAGTGTAGCGGGAGGTTTCTACGAGCAGTACTTC. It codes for CASSVAGGFYEQYF.

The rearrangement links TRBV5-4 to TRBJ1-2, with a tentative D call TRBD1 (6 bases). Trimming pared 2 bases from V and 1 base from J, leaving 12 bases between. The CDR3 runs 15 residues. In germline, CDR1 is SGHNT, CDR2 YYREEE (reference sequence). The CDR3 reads CASSFDRSDNYGYTF. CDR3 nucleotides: TGTGCCAGCAGCTTTGACAGGTCTGATAACTATGGCTACACCTTC. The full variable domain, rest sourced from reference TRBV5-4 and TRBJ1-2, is ETGVTQSPTHLIKTRGQQVTLRCSSQSGHNTVSWYQQALGQGPQFIFQYYREEENGRGNFPPRFSGLQFPNYSSELNVNALELDDSALYLCASSFDRSDNYGYTFGSGTRLTVV.

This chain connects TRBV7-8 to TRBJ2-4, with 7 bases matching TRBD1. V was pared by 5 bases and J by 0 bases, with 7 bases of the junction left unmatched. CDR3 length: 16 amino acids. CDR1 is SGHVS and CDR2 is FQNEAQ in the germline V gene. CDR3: CASSAKTGIAKNIQYF. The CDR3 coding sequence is TGTGCCAGCAGCGCTAAGACAGGGATAGCCAAAAACATTCAGTACTTC.

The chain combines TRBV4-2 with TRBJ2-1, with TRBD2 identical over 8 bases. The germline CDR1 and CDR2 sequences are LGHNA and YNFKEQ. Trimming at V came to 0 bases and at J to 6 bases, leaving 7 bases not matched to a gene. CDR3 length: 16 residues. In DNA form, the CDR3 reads TGTGCCAGCAGCCAAGAGGGTCTAGCGGGCCCCAATGAGCAGTTCTTC. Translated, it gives CASSQEGLAGPNEQFF.

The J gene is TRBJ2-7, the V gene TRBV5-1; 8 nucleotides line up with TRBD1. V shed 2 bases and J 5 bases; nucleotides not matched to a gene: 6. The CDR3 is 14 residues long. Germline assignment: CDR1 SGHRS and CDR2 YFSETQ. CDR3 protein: CASSFRTGPDEQYF. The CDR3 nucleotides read TGCGCCAGCAGCTTTCGGACAGGGCCCGACGAGCAGTACTTC.

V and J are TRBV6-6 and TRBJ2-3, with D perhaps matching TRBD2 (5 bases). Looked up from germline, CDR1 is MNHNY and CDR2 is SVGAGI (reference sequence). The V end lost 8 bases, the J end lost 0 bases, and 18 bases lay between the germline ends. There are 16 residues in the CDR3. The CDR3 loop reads CASSSRADVSTDTQYF. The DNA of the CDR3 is TGTGCCAGCTCCTCGCGGGCAGACGTTAGCACAGATACGCAGTATTTT.

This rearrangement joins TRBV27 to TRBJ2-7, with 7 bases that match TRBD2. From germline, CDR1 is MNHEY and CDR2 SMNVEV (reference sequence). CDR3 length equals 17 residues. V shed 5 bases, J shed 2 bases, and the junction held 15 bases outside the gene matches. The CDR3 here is CASSKIGTTSGTYEQYF. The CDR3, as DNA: TGTGCCAGCAGTAAAATAGGGACTACCTCCGGGACCTACGAGCAGTACTTC.

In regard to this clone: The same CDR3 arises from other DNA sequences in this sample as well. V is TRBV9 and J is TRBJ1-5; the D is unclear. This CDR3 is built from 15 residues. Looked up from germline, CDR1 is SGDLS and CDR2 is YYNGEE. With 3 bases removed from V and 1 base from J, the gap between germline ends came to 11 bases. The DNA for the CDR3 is TGTGCCAGCAGCGCCGGAGGAGGAAGCAATCAGCCCCAGCATTTT. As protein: CASSAGGGSNQPQHF. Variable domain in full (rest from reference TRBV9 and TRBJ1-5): DSGVTQTPKHLITATGQRVTLRCSPRSGDLSVYWYQQSLDQGLQFLIQYYNGEERAKGNILERFSAQQFPDLHSELNLSSLELGDSALYFCASSAGGGSNQPQHFGDGTRLSIL.

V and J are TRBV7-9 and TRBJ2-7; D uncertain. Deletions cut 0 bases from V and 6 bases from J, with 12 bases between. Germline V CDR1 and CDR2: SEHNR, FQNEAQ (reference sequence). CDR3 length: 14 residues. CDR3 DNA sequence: TGTGCCAGCAGCTTAGCCCCGGACGTTGGCGAGCAGTACTTC. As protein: CASSLAPDVGEQYF.

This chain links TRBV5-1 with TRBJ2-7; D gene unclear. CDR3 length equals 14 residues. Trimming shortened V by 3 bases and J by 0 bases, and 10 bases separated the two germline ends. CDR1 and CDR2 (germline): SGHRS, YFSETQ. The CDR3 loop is CASSSRLGSYEQYF. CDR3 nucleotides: TGCGCCAGCAGCTCTCGACTCGGCTCCTACGAGCAGTACTTC.

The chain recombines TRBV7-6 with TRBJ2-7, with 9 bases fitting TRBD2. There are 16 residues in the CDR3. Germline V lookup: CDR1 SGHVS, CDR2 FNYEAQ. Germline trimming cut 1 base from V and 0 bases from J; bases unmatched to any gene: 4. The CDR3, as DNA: TGTGCCAGCAGCTTAGAGGCTAGCGGGAACTCCTACGAGCAGTACTTC. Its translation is CASSLEASGNSYEQYF. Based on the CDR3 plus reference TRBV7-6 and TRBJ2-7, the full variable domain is GAGVSQSPRYKVTKRGQDVALRCDPISGHVSLYWYRQALGQGPEFLTYFNYEAQQDKSGLPNDRFSAERPEGSISTLTIQRTEQRDSAMYRCASSLEASGNSYEQYFGPGTRLTVT.

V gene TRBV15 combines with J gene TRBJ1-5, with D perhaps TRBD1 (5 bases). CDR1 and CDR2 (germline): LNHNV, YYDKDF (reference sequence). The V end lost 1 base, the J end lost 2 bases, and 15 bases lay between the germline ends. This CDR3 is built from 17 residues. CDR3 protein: CATSRVVGGARNQPQHF. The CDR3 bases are TGTGCCACCAGCAGAGTTGTCGGGGGAGCTCGCAATCAGCCCCAGCATTTT.